Reported below is one T cell receptor beta chain. Its specificity is unknown. Trimming at V came to 3 bases and at J to 2 bases, leaving 1 base not matched to a gene. The V gene's germline CDR1 is GTSNPN and CDR2 SVGIG (reference sequence). The length of the CDR3 is 13 residues. This sample was taken from a study of T cells after posttransplantation cyclophosphamide. Notes on the study in general: Donor CD8+ memory clones often dominated recipient blood repertoires at later times. Blood and skin or GI T cell repertoires showed limited TRB overlap. Recipient CMV seropositivity and CMV reactivation strongly tracked TRB clonality.

Generated by immunoSEQ multiplex PCR, the TCRdb table keeps only in-frame clones and is missing some. The table shows about 2,900 clones, with around two thirds occurring only once. A marrow graft followed busulfan-fludarabine conditioning, with cyclophosphamide on days +3 and +4. V gene TRBV30 combines with J gene TRBJ2-1; the match to TRBD2 covers 7 bases. This TCR was sampled from a male patient in his sixties or seventies who received an allogeneic stem cell transplant from a related donor and was CMV-positive. A subset of T cells may come from the graft donor. Specimen: PBMCs, collected 30 days after allogeneic stem cell transplant with posttransplant cyclophosphamide. CDR3 sequence reads: CAWRRETYNEQFF. The CDR3 DNA reads TGTGCCTGGAGGCGGGAGACCTACAATGAGCAGTTCTTC.